These T cell receptor beta chains were read from a single sample in a study of T cell changes during pregnancy in multiple sclerosis. Libraries were prepared by immunoSEQ multiplex PCR; TCRdb keeps only in-frame clonotypes and omits some of them. The top ten hold around an eighth of the sample, which has approximately 40,000 clones, more than 85% seen once. Here the sequenced sample was CD8+ T cells from peripheral blood mononuclear cells, taken after pregnancy. The receptors come from a female donor with multiple sclerosis, enrolled in a pregnancy study. The CDR3 runs from the conserved cysteine through the conserved F or W. D genes are given only for firm matches. Clone size appears in some rows only: once, few, many, or a class for an expanded clone.

CASSFRGNTEAFF	TGTGCCAGCAGTTTCAGGGGGAACACTGAAGCTTTCTTT	.	.	TRBV6-5	TRBJ1-1
CASSPGTMGTEAFF	TGTGCCAGCAGTCCCGGGACAATGGGCACTGAAGCTTTCTTT	.	.	TRBV28	TRBJ1-1
CASRDTSGYGYTF	TGTGCCAGCAGGGACACCTCGGGCTATGGCTACACCTTC	.	.	TRBV9	TRBJ1-2
CASGGGQYF	TGTGCCAGCGGTGGAGGGCAGTACTTC	.	.	TRBV6-1	TRBJ2-7
CASSLAPGTSGGTYNEQFF	TGCGCCAGCAGCTTGGCCCCAGGGACTAGCGGGGGGACCTACAATGAGCAGTTCTTC	.	TRBD2	TRBV5-1	TRBJ2-1
CASRNRDRARELFF	TGCGCCAGCAGGAACCGGGACAGGGCCCGGGAGCTGTTTTTT	.	TRBD1	TRBV10-2	TRBJ2-2
CASSLGRGTDTQYF	TGTGCCAGCAGTTTGGGGAGAGGGACAGATACGCAGTATTTT	.	.	TRBV27	TRBJ2-3
CASSLGAGYQPQHF	TGTGCCAGCAGCTTGGGGGCAGGGTATCAGCCCCAGCATTTT	.	.	TRBV5-6	TRBJ1-5
CASSLGTSGTRSSYEQYF	TGTGCCAGCAGCCTGGGGACTAGCGGGACCAGGAGCTCCTACGAGCAGTACTTC	.	TRBD2	TRBV5-4	TRBJ2-7
CASSLLATDTQYF	TGTGCCAGCAGTCTCCTAGCCACAGATACGCAGTATTTT	.	.	TRBV25-1	TRBJ2-3
CASRDLGPGDEQFF	TGCGCCAGCAGGGACCTGGGCCCAGGGGATGAGCAGTTCTTC	.	.	TRBV5-1	TRBJ2-1
CASSVTTDTQYF	TGTGCCAGCAGCGTAACAACAGATACGCAGTATTTT	.	.	TRBV9	TRBJ2-3
CASSSRGANEKLFF	TGTGCCAGCAGCTCCAGGGGAGCTAATGAAAAACTGTTTTTT	.	.	TRBV7-6	TRBJ1-4
CASSLPPPGQGAYEQYF	TGTGCCAGCAGTTTACCACCTCCGGGACAGGGGGCTTACGAGCAGTACTTC	.	TRBD1	TRBV28	TRBJ2-7
CASNPRSGNTDTQYF	TGTGCCAGCAACCCTAGGTCGGGGAACACAGATACGCAGTATTTT	.	.	TRBV28	TRBJ2-3
CASSLDRGKTEAFF	TGTGCCAGCAGTTTGGACAGGGGGAAGACTGAAGCTTTCTTT	few	TRBD1	TRBV2	TRBJ1-1
CASSIVFPNEQFF	TGTGCCAGTAGTATTGTCTTCCCCAATGAGCAGTTCTTC	.	.	TRBV19	TRBJ2-1
CSVAGIDRGHEVEQYF	TGCAGCGTTGCGGGCATTGACAGGGGGCATGAGGTCGAGCAGTACTTC	.	TRBD1	TRBV29-1	TRBJ2-7
CASSPPDRYTGELFF	TGTGCCAGCAGCCCCCCCGACAGATACACCGGGGAGCTGTTTTTT	.	.	TRBV14	TRBJ2-2
CASSLGTGGTEQYF	TGTGCCAGCAGTTTGGGGACAGGGGGCACCGAGCAGTACTTC	.	TRBD1	TRBV27	TRBJ2-7
CASSLTSSDTGELFF	TGTGCCAGCAGCTTGACTAGTTCGGACACCGGGGAGCTGTTTTTT	.	.	TRBV5-4	TRBJ2-2
CASSHGQEAFF	TGCGCCAGCAGCCATGGACAGGAAGCTTTCTTT	.	.	TRBV4-1	TRBJ1-1
CASSYSPSTGELFF	TGTGCCAGCAGTTACTCCCCGAGTACCGGGGAGCTGTTTTTT	.	.	TRBV6-6	TRBJ2-2
CATEDRAGTEAFF	TGCGCTACGGAGGACAGGGCCGGGACTGAAGCTTTCTTT	.	TRBD1	TRBV4-1	TRBJ1-1
CASSPQIIRQAGANVLTF	TGTGCCAGCAGTCCTCAAATAATCCGACAGGCTGGGGCCAACGTCCTGACTTTC	.	.	TRBV27	TRBJ2-6
CASSLLSRDFASHEQYF	TGTGCCAGCAGCCTCTTATCCCGGGACTTCGCGAGCCACGAGCAGTACTTC	.	.	TRBV7-9	TRBJ2-7
CASSLTLRTDTQYF	TGTGCCAGCAGCTTGACACTACGCACAGATACGCAGTATTTT	.	.	TRBV5-4	TRBJ2-3
CASSSWDWNSYEQYF	TGTGCCAGCAGTTCCTGGGACTGGAACTCCTACGAGCAGTACTTC	once	.	TRBV28	TRBJ2-7
CAWARTSGDNEQFF	TGTGCCTGGGCCCGGACTAGCGGGGACAATGAGCAGTTCTTC	.	TRBD2	TRBV30	TRBJ2-1
CASSIDLELRRGPGGSYGYTF	TGTGCCAGTAGTATAGATCTCGAGTTACGCCGAGGGCCCGGGGGATCGTACGGCTACACCTTC	.	.	TRBV19	TRBJ1-2
CASSPDRYEQYF	TGTGCCAGCAGCCCGGACAGGTACGAGCAGTACTTC	.	TRBD1	TRBV7-6	TRBJ2-7
CASSIQGQPQHF	TGTGCCAGCAGTATCCAGGGACAGCCCCAGCATTTT	.	.	TRBV27	TRBJ1-5
CASSRDRGIDEQYF	TGTGCCAGCAGCCGGGACAGGGGTATTGACGAGCAGTACTTC	once	TRBD1	TRBV14	TRBJ2-7
CASSLWPGDEKLFF	TGTGCCAGCAGCTTATGGCCAGGTGATGAAAAACTGTTTTTT	.	.	TRBV7-8	TRBJ1-4
CASSLETGVNTEAFF	TGTGCCAGCAGCTTAGAAACAGGGGTGAACACTGAAGCTTTCTTT	.	TRBD1	TRBV11-2	TRBJ1-1
CASSLITWAGHVNTEAFF	TGTGCCAGCAGCTTGATTACCTGGGCGGGGCACGTTAACACTGAAGCTTTCTTT	medium-sized	.	TRBV5-4	TRBJ1-1
CASSVAGVQETQYF	TGTGCCAGCAGCGTAGCGGGGGTCCAAGAGACCCAGTACTTC	.	.	TRBV9	TRBJ2-5
CASGPGGIEQYF	TGTGCCAGCGGCCCTGGGGGGATCGAGCAGTACTTC	once	.	TRBV7-8	TRBJ2-7
CASTDRVGEQYF	TGTGCCAGTACAGACAGGGTGGGAGAGCAGTACTTC	.	TRBD1	TRBV2	TRBJ2-7
CASTKRTGRGTEAFF	TGTGCCAGCACCAAGCGGACAGGCCGGGGCACTGAAGCTTTCTTT	.	TRBD1	TRBV6-1	TRBJ1-1
CASSEWRGGGTDTQYF	TGTGCCAGCAGTGAGTGGCGGGGGGGTGGCACAGATACGCAGTATTTT	.	TRBD2	TRBV2	TRBJ2-3
CASSSQETQYF	TGTGCCAGCAGCTCTCAAGAGACCCAGTACTTC	.	.	TRBV7-9	TRBJ2-5
CASSDTWGGVPTGYTF	TGTGCCAGCAGTGATACATGGGGCGGGGTGCCCACTGGCTACACCTTC	.	.	TRBV7-9	TRBJ1-2
CASSLGGVTGRRETQYF	TGTGCCAGCAGCTTGGGAGGCGTAACAGGGCGGAGAGAGACCCAGTACTTC	.	.	TRBV5-5	TRBJ2-5
CASSRTGVQPQHF	TGTGCCAGCAGCAGGACAGGGGTTCAGCCCCAGCATTTT	.	TRBD1	TRBV7-9	TRBJ1-5
CAIRADVVSEETQYF	TGCGCCATTAGAGCGGACGTTGTAAGCGAAGAGACCCAGTACTTC	.	.	TRBV10-1	TRBJ2-5
CASSPWGGVGETQYF	TGTGCCAGCAGCCCTTGGGGCGGGGTCGGAGAGACCCAGTACTTC	.	.	TRBV9	TRBJ2-5
CASSLSPRGYEQYF	TGTGCCAGCAGTTTATCTCCCAGGGGCTACGAGCAGTACTTC	.	.	TRBV27	TRBJ2-7
CASSSPDQGSGANVLTF	TGTGCCAGCAGCTCCCCGGACCAGGGGTCTGGGGCCAACGTCCTGACTTTC	.	.	TRBV7-9	TRBJ2-6
CASSRAGPADTQYF	TGTGCCAGCAGTCGAGCGGGACCAGCGGATACGCAGTATTTT	.	TRBD2	TRBV6-1	TRBJ2-3
CASSELAELNEQFF	TGCGCCAGCAGTGAGTTGGCGGAGCTCAATGAGCAGTTCTTC	.	.	TRBV10-2	TRBJ2-1
CASSFLAADTQYF	TGTGCCAGCAGCTTCCTAGCGGCAGATACGCAGTATTTT	.	TRBD2	TRBV7-3	TRBJ2-3
CASSLASGGAYEQYF	TGCGCCAGCAGCTTGGCTAGCGGGGGGGCTTACGAGCAGTACTTC	.	TRBD2	TRBV5-1	TRBJ2-7
CASSLGGQGAKNIQYF	TGTGCCAGCAGCTTGGGTGGACAGGGAGCCAAAAACATTCAGTACTTC	once	TRBD1	TRBV5-4	TRBJ2-4
CASSQDVRDTYNSPLHF	TGCGCCAGCAGCCAAGATGTCAGGGATACCTATAATTCACCCCTCCACTTT	few	.	TRBV4-1	TRBJ1-6
CASSPDRDQPQHF	TGCGCCAGCAGCCCGGACAGGGACCAGCCCCAGCATTTT	.	TRBD1	TRBV4-1	TRBJ1-5
CASSSRERKYGYTF	TGTGCCAGCAGTTCTCGGGAGAGAAAATATGGCTACACCTTC	.	.	TRBV27	TRBJ1-2
CASSHPQGAPNYGYTF	TGTGCCAGCAGCCATCCCCAGGGGGCGCCTAACTATGGCTACACCTTC	.	TRBD1	TRBV9	TRBJ1-2
CASSMGHQPQHF	TGTGCCAGTAGTATGGGCCATCAGCCCCAGCATTTT	.	.	TRBV19	TRBJ1-5